These 20 T cell receptor beta chains were all obtained from the same sample, sequenced in a study of T-cell memory formation after mild COVID-19. From the 5' RACE reads, TCRdb called clonotypes with MiXCR, one entry per CDR3 protein. The profile shows 500,000 to 650,000 distinct CDR3 sequences, about 22% of them singletons. Sequencing input: PBMCs or a T cell subset sorted from them (not recorded which). Receptors originate from an adult woman who had mild COVID-19 (a few samples of this study predate the infection). Cell type and time point are not known.

V is TRBV30 and J is TRBJ2-1; D is possibly TRBD1 or TRBD2 (5 bases each). The CDR3 totals 14 residues. Between the trimmed V and J ends, which lost 3 bases and 9 bases, there was a span of 18 bases. Looked up from germline, CDR1 is GTSNPN and CDR2 is SVGIG (reference sequence). In DNA, the CDR3 is TGTGCCTGGAGCCGCCGAACCGCGAGGGGTGAGCAGTTCTTC. Translating it yields CAWSRRTARGEQFF.

This clonotype was detected ten times or more. The rearrangement links TRBV7-9 to TRBJ2-3; D is uncertain. V was cut by 4 bases and J by 6 bases, with 8 bases left in between. This CDR3 has 12 amino acids. Germline V CDR1 and CDR2: SEHNR, FQNEAQ (reference sequence). The CDR3 region is CASSYGADTQYF. CDR3 coding DNA: TGTGCCAGCAGCTACGGCGCCGATACGCAGTATTTT. The full variable domain, completed using reference TRBV7-9 and TRBJ2-3, is DTGVSQNPRHKITKRGQNVTFRCDPISEHNRLYWYRQTLGQGPEFLTYFQNEAQLEKSRLLSDRFSAERPKGSFSTLEIQRTEQGDSAMYLCASSYGADTQYFGPGTRLTVL.

This clonotype appeared a few times. The chain employs TRBV5-1 and TRBJ2-5; TRBD2 aligns across 12 bases. Unmatched junction bases numbered 3, after V lost 0 bases and J lost 3 bases. Germline lookup yields CDR1 SGHRS and CDR2 YFSETQ. The CDR3 contains 16 residues. DNA for the CDR3: TGCGCCAGCAGCTTGGATGGACTAGCGGGGAAAGAGACCCAGTACTTC. Its translation is CASSLDGLAGKETQYF.

This clonotype was detected a few times. The V call is TRBV6-5, the J call TRBJ2-1; 7 bases agree with TRBD2. V trimming: 0 bases; J trimming: 4 bases; junction bases outside the gene matches: 3. The CDR3 has 15 amino acids. Germline assignment: CDR1 MNHEY and CDR2 SVGAGI. Written as DNA, the CDR3 is TGTGCCAGCAGTTACTCCCAGCGGGGATACAATGAGCAGTTCTTC. Residues: CASSYSQRGYNEQFF.

There are a few counts of this clonotype. The gene calls are TRBV7-2 and TRBJ2-7; 9 bases align to TRBD1. With 0 bases clipped from V and 1 base from J, the junction kept 7 bases outside the gene matches. Germline CDR1 SGHTA, CDR2 FQGNSA. The CDR3 consists of 17 residues. The DNA for the CDR3 is TGTGCCAGCAGCTTAGCGGTCTCGGGACAGGGTTCCTACGAGCAGTACTTC. Translating gives CASSLAVSGQGSYEQYF.

This clonotype was counted only a few times. V gene TRBV5-1 combines with J gene TRBJ1-2; no clear D. CDR1 is SGHRS, CDR2 YFSETQ, per germline. This CDR3 spans 13 amino acids. Trimming left V 0 bases short and J 4 bases short, with 7 bases between. In DNA form, the CDR3 reads TGCGCCAGCAGCTTGGACCTCCGCTATGGCTACACCTTC. As protein: CASSLDLRYGYTF.

This clonotype occurred a few times. The V gene is TRBV13, the J gene TRBJ2-7; 9 positions agree with TRBD1. Losses at the gene ends were 5 bases for V and 5 bases for J; bases not matched to a gene: 13. Germline CDR1 is PRHDT and CDR2 is FYEKMQ (reference sequence). The CDR3 has 16 residues. The CDR3 nucleotides are TGTGCCAGCAGCCTCAGGGGGGGGACAGGGCACCACGAGCAGTACTTC. Its translation is CASSLRGGTGHHEQYF.

This clonotype was counted between two and nine times. The CDR3 region has the DNA TGTGCCAGCATCACTACAGGGGGCACTGAAGCTTTCTTT. It codes for CASITTGGTEAFF. This chain uses TRBV6-5 with TRBJ1-1; 8 bases align to TRBD1. Germline V CDR1 and CDR2: MNHEY, SVGAGI. The CDR3 totals 13 residues. The V and J ends lost 7 bases and 4 bases, in that order; junction bases with no gene match: 5.

This rearrangement joins TRBV5-5 to TRBJ1-4; TRBD1 is a possible D gene (5 bases). V lost 3 bases and J lost 7, with 22 bases in between. This CDR3 region has 17 residues. The germline CDR1 and CDR2 sequences are SGHKS and YYEKEE (reference sequence). The CDR3 coding sequence is TGTGCCAGCAGCTCAAACCTCGGGGCTCAGAGGGGTGAAAAACTGTTTTTT. Its translation: CASSSNLGAQRGEKLFF. The variable domain in full, with the rest retrieved from reference TRBV5-5 and TRBJ1-4, is DAGVTQSPTHLIKTRGQQVTLRCSPISGHKSVSWYQQVLGQGPQFIFQYYEKEERGRGNFPDRFSARQFPNYSSELNVNALLLGDSALYLCASSSNLGAQRGEKLFFGSGTQLSVL.

This clonotype has more than one count but fewer than ten. This chain connects TRBV19 to TRBJ2-5; D perhaps matches TRBD2 (6 bases). This CDR3 has 14 amino acids. Germline-derived CDR1 and CDR2 are LNHDA and SQIVND (reference sequence). Between the trimmed V and J ends, which lost 6 bases and 1 base, there was a span of 12 bases. CDR3 DNA sequence: TGTGCCAGTAGCCCCCGGGGGTTCCAAGAGACCCAGTACTTC. It yields the protein CASSPRGFQETQYF.

A few counts support this clonotype. J is TRBJ1-1 and V is TRBV3-1, with a weak D call TRBD1 (5 bases). The length of the CDR3 is 12 residues. CDR1 and CDR2 from the germline V gene are LGHDT and YNNKEL (reference sequence). Trimming cost V 0 bases and J 10 bases, with 9 bases left between them. CDR3 residues: CASSQDRRGAFF. In DNA, the CDR3 is TGTGCCAGCAGCCAAGACAGAAGGGGAGCTTTCTTT. The whole variable domain, filled in from reference TRBV3-1 and TRBJ1-1, reads DTAVSQTPKYLVTQMGNDKSIKCEQNLGHDTMYWYKQDSKKFLKIMFSYNNKELIINETVPNRFSPKSPDKAHLNLHINSLELGDSAVYFCASSQDRRGAFFGQGTRLTVV.

This clonotype showed up just a few times. This chain connects TRBV7-2 to TRBJ2-1; 14 bases are a match to TRBD2. Trimming at V came to 0 bases and at J to 7 bases, leaving 11 bases not matched to a gene. Germline CDR1 SGHTA, CDR2 FQGNSA. The CDR3 totals 19 residues. The CDR3 nucleotides read TGTGCCAGCAGCTTAGCCCCGGGACTAGCGGGGGAGGCCCCAAATGAGCAGTTCTTC. Its translation is CASSLAPGLAGEAPNEQFF.

V usage is TRBV10-3 and J usage is TRBJ2-7, with TRBD2 matching 9 bases. This CDR3 has 14 residues. With V trimmed by 5 bases and J by 7 bases, 9 bases remained unmatched. Germline CDR1 reads ENHRY; CDR2 reads SYGVKD. Here the CDR3 reads CAISQAGGAPEQYF. The CDR3 DNA reads as TGTGCCATCAGTCAAGCGGGAGGCGCGCCTGAGCAGTACTTC.

The chain links TRBV3-1 to TRBJ1-3; D gene ambiguous. CDR1 and CDR2 (germline): LGHDT, YNNKEL (reference sequence). V lost 4 bases and J lost 4, with 14 bases in between. The CDR3 covers 15 residues. CDR3 in amino acids: CASSPSGIPGNTIYF. Here the CDR3 DNA reads TGTGCCAGCAGCCCCAGTGGGATCCCCGGAAACACCATATATTTT.

The chain links TRBV7-9 to TRBJ2-2, with D perhaps matching TRBD2 (5 bases). Trimming cost V 1 base and J 3 bases, with 12 bases left between them. There are 16 residues in the CDR3. Germline assignment: CDR1 SEHNR and CDR2 FQNEAQ (reference sequence). The CDR3 DNA sequence: TGTGCCAGCAGCTTAGACCCGGACTTGCACACCGGGGAGCTGTTTTTT. Translating it yields CASSLDPDLHTGELFF.

This clonotype was seen ten or more times. This chain uses TRBV7-3 with TRBJ2-2; TRBD2 aligns across 10 bases. The CDR3 runs to 16 residues. V lost 0 bases to trimming and J lost 9 bases; unmatched junction nucleotides: 7. Germline V gives CDR1 SGHTA, CDR2 FQGTGA. The CDR3 DNA follows: TGTGCCAGCAGCTTAACAAGAGCGGGAGGGAGCCGGGAGCTGTTTTTT. Amino acid sequence: CASSLTRAGGSRELFF.

This clonotype was picked up many times. The chain uses TRBV7-3 and TRBJ2-5; D is ambiguous. Germline values: CDR1 SGHTA, CDR2 FQGTGA. There are 13 residues in the CDR3. Trimming left V 5 bases short and J 0 bases short, with 7 bases between. The CDR3 bases are TGTGCCAGCAGCCGTGGGTACCAAGAGACCCAGTACTTC. This gives the protein CASSRGYQETQYF.

The rearrangement joins TRBV5-5 to TRBJ2-1; D gene uncertain. The germline CDR1 and CDR2 sequences are SGHKS and YYEKEE (reference sequence). The CDR3 runs to 15 residues. V was pared by 6 bases and J by 0 bases, with 13 bases between. The CDR3 DNA is TGTGCCAGCAACACAAGAGGTAGCTCCTACAATGAGCAGTTCTTC. Amino acid sequence: CASNTRGSSYNEQFF.

This clonotype was found many times. This chain links TRBV12-3 or TRBV12-4 with TRBJ2-7; perhaps TRBD2 as D (6 bases). The CDR3 has 15 amino acids. The V and J ends lost 3 bases and 0 bases respectively, with 12 bases between them. The DNA for the CDR3 is TGTGCCAGCAGTTTTGCGGGAACCAGCTCCTACGAGCAGTACTTC. Its protein is CASSFAGTSSYEQYF.

The chain recombines TRBV4-1 with TRBJ2-5; D tentatively fits TRBD1 or TRBD2 (7 bases each). Trimming cost V 1 base and J 4 bases, with 19 bases left between them. This CDR3 is built from 17 residues. CDR1 is MGHRA, CDR2 YSYEKL, per germline. The CDR3 DNA follows: TGCGCCAGCAGCCAAGGGGGCTACAGGGGAGGGACAGAGACCCAGTACTTC. This gives the protein CASSQGGYRGGTETQYF.